Sequencing of this T cell receptor beta chain was carried out in a study of early T cells in non-severe SARS-CoV-2 infection. Study-level background: Sequencing was performed on bulk RNA from unsorted whole blood, leaving chains unpaired. Study-wide results and caveats: Anti-spike CD8 specificities were favored by VDJdb matching, whose results missed private and CD4 specificities.

In germline, CDR1 is SEHNR, CDR2 FQNEAQ (reference sequence). After removal of 0 bases from V and 5 bases from J, the junction contained 10 bases not matched to a gene. The CDR3 sequence is 16 residues long. Turning to this clonotype: The antigen is not known.

The TCR library protocol was used to attach unique molecular identifiers. These identifiers were attached to individual cDNA molecules. TCRdb ran MiXCR on the 5' RACE reads and lists one entry per CDR3 protein. Counted here are tens of thousands of distinct CDR3 sequences, 4.5% to 7.5% occurring once; the ten biggest clones make up roughly 4.5%. The chain combines TRBV7-9 with TRBJ2-7, with 7 bases that match TRBD1. The clonotype originates from an adult who was a healthcare worker with PCR-confirmed SARS-CoV-2 infection or an uninfected control (not recorded which). Sequenced sample: whole blood. The CDR3 nucleotides are TGTGCCAGCAGCTTAGCGGAGTTGGACAGGTTCGACGAGCAGTACTTC. Residues: CASSLAELDRFDEQYF.